This TCR beta chain stems from a study of post-analysis software for immune sequencing data. Overall study: Patients had relapsing-remitting, secondary progressive or progressive-relapsing multiple sclerosis; some lacked subtype. Study conclusions and caveats: Relative to controls, patients with multiple sclerosis showed significantly lower normalized Chao1 diversity. Higher frequency in patients than in controls was seen for about five TRBV segments, with TRBV5-6, TRBV5-1 and TRBV20-1 among them. Under the F measure, samples that were prepared in one batch clustered strongly together.

Unique molecular identifiers were present in the TCR beta cDNA libraries. Each batch of about 0.85 to 10 million T cells produced roughly 0.5 million cDNA molecules. TCRdb re-derived calls from the PCR reads in MiXCR, one entry per CDR3 protein. The table lists around 500,000 distinct CDR3 sequences, around 36% of them singletons. For this clonotype: As yet, its antigen is unknown.

Trimming removed 1 base from V and 6 bases from J, with 11 bases in between. The CDR3 is 14 amino acids. Germline-derived CDR1 and CDR2 are LGHDT and YNNKEL (reference sequence). Sequencing was performed on blood. The source is a girl aged 2 to 17 with multiple sclerosis. V and J are TRBV3-1 and TRBJ2-3; no clear D gene. The CDR3 spells CASSQGGLGDTQYF. The CDR3 DNA is TGTGCCAGCAGCCAAGGTGGCTTGGGGGATACGCAGTATTTT.